This is a list of T cell receptor beta chains from one sample in a study of metastatic and nonmetastatic thyroid tumors. TCRdb redid the clone calls on the PCR reads using MiXCR. Of some 29,000 clones listed, around 7% are singletons. Sequencing was performed on blood. The receptors shown here come from a female donor with papillary thyroid cancer or a benign thyroid nodule (not recorded which). Some clones in this sample may be carry-over from other donors' samples. Both conserved end residues are part of each CDR3. The D gene is left open where the match is weak. Not every row has a clone size; where given, it reads once, few, many or a size class.

TRBJ2-1 TRBV5-1 TRBD1 many CASSPTGGYNEQFF TGCGCCAGCAGCCCGACAGGGGGCTACAATGAGCAGTTCTTC
TRBJ2-7 TRBV6-1 - few CASSRTLIDGTSNYEQYF TGTGCCAGCAGTCGAACACTCATCGACGGGACCAGCAACTACGAGCAGTACTTC
TRBJ2-2 TRBV6-2/TRBV6-3 - many CASIRGGGTGELFF TGTGCCAGCATCAGGGGGGGTGGCACCGGGGAGCTGTTTTTT
TRBJ1-2 TRBV4-3 - many CASSQDGTRRGYTF TGCGCCAGCAGCCAAGATGGGACCCGGCGTGGCTACACCTTC
TRBJ1-2 TRBV28 - - CASSSGQAGGYGYTF TGTGCCAGCAGTTCGGGGCAGGCCGGCGGATATGGCTACACCTTC
TRBJ1-4 TRBV5-1 - many CASSPTTGVGTNEKLFF TGCGCCAGCAGCCCTACGACAGGCGTCGGGACTAATGAAAAACTGTTTTTT
TRBJ1-1 TRBV14 - many CASKKDSLRSEAFF TGTGCCAGCAAGAAGGACAGCTTGAGGTCTGAAGCTTTCTTT
TRBJ1-1 TRBV30 - many CAWRKAVNTEAFF TGTGCCTGGAGAAAGGCAGTGAACACTGAAGCTTTCTTT
TRBJ1-2 TRBV28 - many CASSILRRTSYGYTF TGTGCCAGCAGTATCCTTAGGAGGACCTCCTATGGCTACACCTTC
TRBJ2-3 TRBV20-1 - many CSATRDGSTDTQYF TGCAGTGCTACCCGGGACGGTAGCACAGATACGCAGTATTTT
TRBJ1-1 TRBV19 - many CASSIGLLGVRGNTEAFF TGTGCCAGTAGTATAGGTTTGTTAGGGGTGCGGGGGAACACTGAAGCTTTCTTT
TRBJ1-4 TRBV6-1 - many CASRRSTTNEKLFF TGTGCCAGCAGGAGATCTACAACTAATGAAAAACTGTTTTTT
TRBJ1-1 TRBV18 - many CASWGAAALEAFF TGTGCCAGCTGGGGTGCGGCAGCTCTTGAAGCTTTCTTT
TRBJ2-2 TRBV12-3/TRBV12-4 TRBD2 many CASRAGTSGRAGELFF TGTGCCAGCAGAGCTGGGACTAGCGGGAGGGCCGGGGAGCTGTTTTTT
TRBJ1-2 TRBV7-3 TRBD1 many CASSLTGTGGIDYGYTF TGTGCCAGCAGCTTAACTGGGACAGGGGGGATAGACTATGGCTACACCTTC
TRBJ2-3 TRBV6-2/TRBV6-3 - many CASSSTRPSTDTQYF TGTGCCAGCAGTTCGACTAGACCCAGCACAGATACGCAGTATTTT
TRBJ1-2 TRBV7-2 TRBD1 many CASSSHRGFNYGYTF TGTGCCAGCAGCTCTCACAGGGGTTTTAACTATGGCTACACCTTC
TRBJ2-3 TRBV3-1 - many CASSLWDTQYF TGTGCCAGCAGCCTCTGGGATACGCAGTATTTT
TRBJ2-7 TRBV20-1 - many CSARQGQTGEQYF TGCAGTGCTAGACAGGGACAAACAGGGGAGCAGTACTTC
TRBJ2-7 TRBV12-3/TRBV12-4 TRBD2 many CASRATSGRAGEQYF TGTGCCAGCAGAGCAACTAGCGGGAGGGCCGGCGAGCAGTACTTC
TRBJ2-5 TRBV10-2 - many CASRAGPMRGSQYF TGCGCCAGCAGGGCTGGACCAATGAGGGGTTCCCAGTACTTC
TRBJ2-4 TRBV18 TRBD1 many CASSIRQGLAKNIQYF TGTGCCAGCTCAATCAGACAGGGCCTAGCCAAAAACATTCAGTACTTC
TRBJ2-7 TRBV20-1 - many CSAREGGGWGRAYEQYF TGCAGTGCTAGAGAGGGAGGTGGTTGGGGGAGAGCCTACGAGCAGTACTTC
TRBJ2-5 TRBV19 - many CASSIASNWETQYF TGTGCCAGTAGTATAGCAAGCAATTGGGAGACCCAGTACTTC
TRBJ1-5 TRBV5-1 - many CASSLVPGPNQPQHF TGCGCCAGCAGCCTGGTCCCTGGCCCTAATCAGCCCCAGCATTTT
TRBJ1-1 TRBV7-6 TRBD1 - CASSPGQASTEAFF TGCGCCAGCAGCCCCGGACAGGCCTCCACTGAAGCTTTCTTT
TRBJ2-3 TRBV7-7 TRBD2 many CASSLVAGGFGTQYF TGTGCTAGCAGCTTGGTAGCGGGGGGTTTTGGTACGCAGTATTTT
TRBJ2-1 TRBV15 - many CATNPGRLGDEQFF TGTGCCACCAACCCGGGGAGGCTGGGGGATGAGCAGTTCTTC
TRBJ2-7 TRBV10-1 - - CASSDGYRVPEQYF TGCGCCAGCAGTGACGGGTACAGGGTGCCTGAGCAGTACTTC
TRBJ1-2 TRBV6-1 TRBD1 many CASSEVQGVGGYTF TGTGCCAGCAGTGAAGTACAGGGGGTCGGAGGCTACACCTTC
TRBJ2-5 TRBV19 - many CASSIIGSETQYF TGTGCCAGTAGTATAATAGGGTCTGAGACCCAGTACTTC
TRBJ2-2 TRBV11-2 TRBD2 many CASSLRRGGDTGELFF TGTGCCAGCAGCTTACGTCGGGGGGGCGACACCGGGGAGCTGTTTTTT
TRBJ1-5 TRBV11-2 - medium-sized CASSLGGLQPQHF TGTGCCAGCAGCTTAGGGGGGCTTCAGCCCCAGCATTTT
TRBJ2-7 TRBV7-9 - many CASSLEGAGEQYF TGTGCCAGCAGCTTGGAGGGGGCTGGCGAGCAGTACTTC
TRBJ2-3 TRBV11-2 - many CASSVEWAGSTDTQYF TGTGCCAGCAGCGTGGAGTGGGCAGGATCCACAGATACGCAGTATTTT
TRBJ2-1 TRBV7-6 - many CASSLNNNEQFF TGTGCCAGCAGCTTAAATAACAATGAGCAGTTCTTC
TRBJ1-2 TRBV5-1 - many CASSGRGQSYGYTF TGCGCCAGCAGCGGCCGGGGCCAATCCTATGGCTACACCTTC
TRBJ1-2 TRBV6-1 - few CASSPKGGDGYTF TGTGCCAGCAGTCCCAAAGGGGGTGATGGCTACACATTC
TRBJ1-6 TRBV6-1 TRBD1 - CASNGQGSYSPLHF TGTGCCAGCAACGGACAGGGGAGTTATTCACCCCTCCACTTT
TRBJ1-1 TRBV29-1 TRBD1 many CSVRGLGHTEAFF TGCAGCGTGAGGGGGCTGGGGCACACTGAAGCTTTCTTT
TRBJ1-2 TRBV10-3 - many CAISWDGNYGYTF TGTGCCATCAGTTGGGACGGTAACTATGGCTACACCTTC
TRBJ1-1 TRBV12-3/TRBV12-4 - many CASSILLGGTEAFF TGTGCCAGCAGTATCTTACTGGGTGGCACTGAAGCTTTCTTT
TRBJ2-2 TRBV27 TRBD2 many CASSSLAGKGGELFF TGTGCCAGCAGTTCACTAGCGGGAAAGGGCGGGGAGCTGTTTTTT
TRBJ1-6 TRBV6-1 - many CASGQSYNSPLHF TGTGCCAGCGGACAAAGCTATAATTCACCCCTCCACTTT
TRBJ1-6 TRBV28 - many CASNLVGEANSPLHF TGTGCCAGCAACCTTGTAGGGGAGGCTAATTCACCCCTCCACTTT